This entry lists 28 T cell receptor beta chains sequenced from one sample in a study of synovial regulatory T cells in juvenile arthritis (dated by TCRdb to 2015 to 2017). The library came from the immunoSEQ multiplex PCR assay. Sourced from immuneACCESS, this table was stored by TCRdb with only in-frame sequences that have V and J called. A share of the clones is absent; for the studies checked, an unresolved V gene accounts for under half, and the remainder has no known explanation. In this sample's table one finds around 9,600 clones. Of the sample, roughly 2% falls within the top ten clones. The sequenced sample consisted of Treg cells from blood. The sample's cell subset or site, from its label and the paper: remaining (HLA-DR-negative) circulating blood Treg cells. The receptors originated from a donor younger than 30 with juvenile idiopathic arthritis.

The chain combines TRBV29-1 with TRBJ1-2. This CDR3 spans 12 amino acids. No DNA is listed. The germline V gene encodes CDR1 SQVTM and CDR2 ANQGSEA. This CDR3 reads CSVVMVDGGYTF.

The chain employs TRBV9 and TRBJ2-6; TCRdb selects TRBD1, and the lack of DNA leaves this call unchecked. The CDR3 is 17 amino acids. DNA is not recorded here. In germline, CDR1 is SGDLS, CDR2 YYNGEE. This chain's CDR3 is CASSAVQGNSGANVLTF.

The rearrangement joins TRBV4-3 to TRBJ1-2. CDR3 length equals 17 residues. DNA is not on record. The germline CDR1 and CDR2 sequences are LGHNA and YSLEER. The CDR3: CAHALQGKETAGNGYTF.

The chain uses TRBV5-1 and TRBJ1-1. Germline lookup yields CDR1 SGHRS and CDR2 YFSETQ. The CDR3 length is 12 residues. The record lacks a DNA sequence. CDR3 sequence reads: CASSQTGSSAFF.

V gene TRBV19 combines with J gene TRBJ1-5; TCRdb returns TRBD1, unconfirmable since there is no DNA. CDR1 and CDR2 (germline): LNHDA, SQIVND (reference sequence). This CDR3 spans 16 amino acids. Only the protein is available. The CDR3: CASSRRGQGGYQPQHF. The full variable domain, completed using reference TRBV19 and TRBJ1-5, is DGGITQSPKYLFRKEGQNVTLSCEQNLNHDAMYWYRQDPGQGLRLIYYSQIVNDFQKGDIAEGYSVSREKKESFPLTVTSAQKNPTAFYLCASSRRGQGGYQPQHFGDGTRLSIL.

CDR3 protein: CASSFAGQPQHF. This rearrangement joins TRBV7-9 to TRBJ1-5. CDR1 and CDR2 from the germline V gene are SEHNR and FQNEAQ (reference sequence). CDR3 length equals 12 residues. DNA was not recorded.

By frequency, this clone is medium-sized. This chain uses TRBV19 with TRBJ2-2; TCRdb's D call, TRBD2, is unchecked because there is no DNA. The CDR3 has 15 residues. No DNA appears here. CDR1 is LNHDA, CDR2 SQIVND, per germline (reference sequence). The CDR3 loop is CASSIWGVRAGELFF. Looking up the rest from reference TRBV19 and TRBJ2-2 gives the full variable domain: DGGITQSPKYLFRKEGQNVTLSCEQNLNHDAMYWYRQDPGQGLRLIYYSQIVNDFQKGDIAEGYSVSREKKESFPLTVTSAQKNPTAFYLCASSIWGVRAGELFFGEGSRLTVL.

The rearrangement uses TRBV29-1 and TRBJ2-7; with no DNA, the TCRdb D assignment of TRBD2 cannot be verified. The CDR3 consists of 13 residues. No coding sequence is recorded. Per the germline V gene, CDR1 is SQVTM and CDR2 is ANQGSEA. The CDR3: CSVEDQWSYEQYF.

V gene TRBV13 combines with J gene TRBJ1-5; the D call from TCRdb, TRBD1, cannot be confirmed without DNA. The CDR3 has 15 amino acids. Only the protein is on record. Germline V gene sequence: CDR1 PRHDT, CDR2 FYEKMQ (reference sequence). The CDR3 loop is CASSIRGRGNQPQHF.

This sequence joins TRBV2 and TRBJ1-6. CDR3 length: 13 residues. No DNA sequence is on record. Germline CDR1 SNHLY, CDR2 FYNNEI. The CDR3 region is CASSENFGSPLHF.

The rearrangement uses TRBV18 and TRBJ1-5; lacking DNA, the TRBD1 call made by TCRdb goes unchecked. The CDR3 consists of 15 residues. DNA is not on record. Germline CDR1 reads KGHSH; CDR2 reads LQKENI. The CDR3 is CASSPGQGSNQPQHF. The full variable domain, its missing parts supplied by reference TRBV18 and TRBJ1-5, is NAGVMQNPRHLVRRRGQEARLRCSPMKGHSHVYWYRQLPEEGLKFMVYLQKENIIDESGMPKERFSAEFPKEGPSILRIQQVVRGDSAAYFCASSPGQGSNQPQHFGDGTRLSIL.

Here the CDR3 reads CANAVRSGETQYF. The V and J genes are TRBV10-3 and TRBJ2-5; TCRdb's D gene call, TRBD2, goes unchecked for lack of DNA. This CDR3 is built from 13 residues. Only the protein is on record. Per the germline V gene, CDR1 is ENHRY and CDR2 is SYGVKD.

The chain couples TRBV7-2 to TRBJ1-6. The CDR3 is 17 amino acids. Only the protein is available. Per germline, CDR1 SGHTA and CDR2 FQGNSA. CDR3 loop: CASSLFWESSYNSPLHF.

The chain employs TRBV19 and TRBJ2-1; TCRdb outputs TRBD2, but without DNA this stays unchecked. CDR3 length: 18 residues. No DNA is given. CDR1 and CDR2 from the germline V gene are LNHDA and SQIVND (reference sequence). CDR3: CASSIGGTSGTDGNEQFF.

The rearrangement uses TRBV21-1 and TRBJ2-3; TCRdb calls TRBD2, which cannot be checked without DNA. TRBV21-1 is flagged as a pseudogene. The CDR3 is made up of 16 amino acids. No coding sequence is recorded. The CDR3 reads CASSKGTSGCTDTQYF.

The chain employs TRBV6-4 and TRBJ1-1; no DNA is available, so the TRBD1 call from TCRdb remains unchecked. Germline CDR1 reads MRHNA; CDR2 reads SNTAGT. The CDR3 extends over 13 amino acids. DNA was not recorded. The CDR3 sequence: CASSENRDTEAFF.

The V call is TRBV2, the J call TRBJ2-7. This CDR3 region has 12 residues. DNA is not recorded here. In germline, CDR1 is SNHLY, CDR2 FYNNEI. CDR3 in amino acids: CASERVTYEQYF. Full variable domain (outside the CDR3, taken from reference TRBV2 and TRBJ2-7): EPEVTQTPSHQVTQMGQEVILRCVPISNHLYFYWYRQILGQKVEFLVSFYNNEISEKSEIFDDQFSVERPDGSNFTLKIRSTKLEDSAMYFCASERVTYEQYFGPGTRLTVT.

V gene TRBV5-1 combines with J gene TRBJ2-2; TCRdb's D call, TRBD2, is unchecked because there is no DNA. This CDR3 is 18 amino acids long. Only the protein sequence is given. Per germline, CDR1 SGHRS and CDR2 YFSETQ. The CDR3 is CASSLTASSGSTTGELFF.

This sequence joins TRBV5-1 and TRBJ2-7; there is no DNA to check the TCRdb D call of TRBD1. The germline V gene has CDR1 SGHRS and CDR2 YFSETQ. The CDR3 length is 16 residues. The DNA is unrecorded. The CDR3 here is CASSLGYSDIPYEQYF.

This clone shows up as medium-sized (0.01 to 0.1%) by frequency. The chain carries TRBV29-1 and TRBJ2-1; TCRdb's D call of TRBD2 is untestable without DNA. CDR1 is SQVTM and CDR2 is ANQGSEA in the germline V gene. This CDR3 spans 12 amino acids. Nucleotide data are not available. CDR3 loop: CSVGTGYNEQFF.

This sequence joins TRBV6-1 and TRBJ1-2; TCRdb lists TRBD1, though no DNA is available to test this call. The CDR3 has 15 amino acids. A DNA sequence was not provided. CDR1 and CDR2 (germline): MNHNS, SASEGT. CDR3 loop: CASSEAQRGLYGYTF.

The V call is TRBV19, the J call TRBJ1-6; TCRdb gives TRBD1 as the D gene, but with no DNA this cannot be confirmed. This CDR3 is 18 amino acids long. Only the protein is on record. The germline CDR1 and CDR2 sequences are LNHDA and SQIVND (reference sequence). CDR3 in amino acids: CASRRRGTGGITNSPLHF. The full variable domain, its missing parts supplied by reference TRBV19 and TRBJ1-6, is DGGITQSPKYLFRKEGQNVTLSCEQNLNHDAMYWYRQDPGQGLRLIYYSQIVNDFQKGDIAEGYSVSREKKESFPLTVTSAQKNPTAFYLCASRRRGTGGITNSPLHFGNGTRLTVT.

This chain joins TRBV5-1 and TRBJ1-1; TCRdb outputs TRBD1, but without DNA this stays unchecked. The CDR3 contains 15 residues. The DNA is unrecorded. Germline lookup yields CDR1 SGHRS and CDR2 YFSETQ. The CDR3 loop reads CASSFTGTGPSEAFF.

The chain couples TRBV5-1 to TRBJ1-2; TCRdb's D call of TRBD1 is untestable without DNA. Germline CDR1 SGHRS, CDR2 YFSETQ. The CDR3 totals 17 residues. No DNA appears here. CDR3 sequence: CASSPEGTGVTNYGYTF.

The J gene is TRBJ2-7, the V gene TRBV6-1. The CDR3 consists of 12 residues. No DNA is listed. CDR1 and CDR2 (germline): MNHNS, SASEGT. CDR3 sequence: CASRVAPYEQYF.

The CDR3: CACEAGRDTQYF. This chain links TRBV30 with TRBJ2-3; the TRBD2 assignment by TCRdb is unverifiable without DNA. The CDR3 totals 12 residues. The nucleotide record is missing. Germline CDR1 and CDR2: GTSNPN and SVGIG (reference sequence).

The genes are TRBV4-1 and TRBJ1-2; TCRdb's D call, TRBD1, is unchecked because there is no DNA. In germline, CDR1 is MGHRA, CDR2 YSYEKL. The CDR3 contains 15 residues. No DNA sequence is on record. The CDR3 sequence: CASSQVGTGDYGYTF.

This rearrangement joins TRBV19 to TRBJ1-5; TCRdb gives TRBD1 as the D gene, but with no DNA this cannot be confirmed. The CDR3 has 13 amino acids. Only the protein is available. CDR1 is LNHDA and CDR2 is SQIVND in the germline V gene (reference sequence). This chain's CDR3 is CASSIRGGQPQHF.